These 9 T cell receptor beta chains were sequenced from one sample in a study of immune evolution from preneoplasia to lung adenocarcinoma. The method was immunoSEQ multiplex PCR; TCRdb's version includes in-frame clones alone and lacks a portion of them. The table has some 9,500 clones, roughly 79% seen once. The sample comprised FFPE lung adenocarcinoma in situ tissue. The receptor set was obtained from a person aged 80 or older with lung adenocarcinoma.

The chain recombines TRBV4-3 with TRBJ2-7; 7 bases match TRBD1. The CDR3 covers 14 residues. Germline V gene lookup returns CDR1 LGHNA and CDR2 YSLEER. V was pared by 0 bases and J by 3 bases, with 2 bases of the junction left unmatched. Here the CDR3 DNA reads TGCGCCAGCAGCCAAGATCGGACAGGCTACGAGCAGTACTTC. This codes for CASSQDRTGYEQYF.

This chain links TRBV28 with TRBJ2-7; TRBD1 aligns across 9 bases. Germline CDR1 is MDHEN and CDR2 is SYDVKM. The CDR3 is made up of 14 amino acids. V dropped 5 bases and J dropped 4; count of bases not matched to a gene: 6. CDR3 sequence: CASSNPGQGYEQYF. In DNA form, the CDR3 reads TGTGCCAGCAGTAACCCGGGACAGGGTTACGAGCAGTACTTC.

This CDR3 reads CASSISVNTEAFF. The CDR3 DNA reads as TGTGCCAGTAGTATATCCGTGAACACTGAAGCTTTCTTT. The V call is TRBV19, the J call TRBJ1-1, with D uncertain. V was pared by 2 bases and J by 0 bases, with 4 bases between. The CDR3 length is 13 residues. Per germline, CDR1 LNHDA and CDR2 SQIVND (reference sequence).

This chain connects TRBV9 to TRBJ2-3, with D possibly matching TRBD2 (6 bases). V was cut by 6 bases and J by 0 bases, with 14 bases left in between. This CDR3 contains 15 residues. Per germline, CDR1 SGDLS and CDR2 YYNGEE. DNA for the CDR3: TGTGCCAGCACCCGAGGCGGGGCTAGCACAGATACGCAGTATTTT. This sequence encodes CASTRGGASTDTQYF.

The chain has TRBV7-3 and TRBJ2-1, with D perhaps assigned TRBD1 or TRBD2 (5 bases each). V was cut by 2 bases and J by 4 bases, with 18 bases left in between. This CDR3 region has 17 residues. The germline CDR1 and CDR2 sequences are SGHTA and FQGTGA. CDR3 DNA sequence: TGTGCCAGCAGCTTATCCCCGGGGCGGACTGATTACAATGAGCAGTTCTTC. Translating gives CASSLSPGRTDYNEQFF.

This chain joins TRBV28 and TRBJ1-2; 11 bases fit TRBD1. CDR3 size: 15 residues. V dropped 3 bases and J dropped 6; count of bases not matched to a gene: 6. Germline assignment: CDR1 MDHEN and CDR2 SYDVKM. In nucleotides, the CDR3 is TGTGCCAGCAGTTTTTTAGGGACAGGGGGAAATGGCTACACCTTC. Encoded protein: CASSFLGTGGNGYTF.

The chain employs TRBV7-2 and TRBJ2-1; TRBD2 agrees at 9 bases. CDR1 is SGHTA and CDR2 is FQGNSA in the germline V gene. This CDR3 contains 15 residues. V shed 2 bases, J shed 4 bases, and the junction held 3 bases outside the gene matches. CDR3 residues: CASSLFSGGYNEQFF. The CDR3, as DNA: TGTGCCAGCAGCTTATTTAGCGGGGGTTACAATGAGCAGTTCTTC. The entire variable domain, with the rest obtained from reference TRBV7-2 and TRBJ2-1, is as follows: GAGVSQSPSNKVTEKGKDVELRCDPISGHTALYWYRQSLGQGLEFLIYFQGNSAPDKSGLPSDRFSAERTGGSVSTLTIQRTQQEDSAVYLCASSLFSGGYNEQFFGPGTRLTVL.

CDR3: CASSTLSGGGYNEQFF. Here the CDR3 DNA reads TGTGCCAGCAGCACCCTAAGCGGGGGGGGATACAATGAGCAGTTCTTC. The genes are TRBV7-3 and TRBJ2-1; 10 nucleotides match TRBD2. The V gene end was trimmed by 5 bases and the J gene end by 4 bases; junction bases not matched to a gene: 8. The CDR3 is 16 residues long. CDR1 and CDR2 from the germline V gene are SGHTA and FQGTGA.

The gene calls are TRBV23-1 and TRBJ2-1, with 8 bases aligning to TRBD2. TRBV23-1 is sorted into the ORF group, with uncertain function. The CDR3 length is 17 residues. V lost 0 bases and J lost 7; bases outside the gene matches: 11. The CDR3 DNA follows: TGCGCCAGCAGTCAATCGAGGGCGGGGGTAGCGGGAAATGAGCAGTTCTTC. It is translated as CASSQSRAGVAGNEQFF.